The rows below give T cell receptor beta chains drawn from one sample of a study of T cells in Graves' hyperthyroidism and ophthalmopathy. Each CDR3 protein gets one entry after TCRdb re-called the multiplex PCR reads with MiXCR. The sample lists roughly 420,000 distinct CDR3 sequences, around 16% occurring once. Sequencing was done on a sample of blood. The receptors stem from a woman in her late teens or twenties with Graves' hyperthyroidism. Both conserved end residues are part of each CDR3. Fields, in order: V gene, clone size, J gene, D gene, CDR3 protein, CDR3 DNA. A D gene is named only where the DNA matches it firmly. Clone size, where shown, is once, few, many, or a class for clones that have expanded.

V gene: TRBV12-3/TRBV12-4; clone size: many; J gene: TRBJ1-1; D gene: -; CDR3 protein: CASSPARGLRAFF; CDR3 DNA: TGTGCCAGCAGTCCAGCCAGAGGTCTTCGGGCTTTCTTT
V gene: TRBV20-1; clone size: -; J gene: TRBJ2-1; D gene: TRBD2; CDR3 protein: CSANLGAGGSYNEQFF; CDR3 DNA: TGCAGTGCAAACCTTGGAGCGGGAGGCTCCTACAATGAGCAGTTCTTC
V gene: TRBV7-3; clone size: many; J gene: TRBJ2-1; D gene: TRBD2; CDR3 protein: CASSLAGTGNEQFF; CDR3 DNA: TGTGCCAGCAGCCTAGCGGGAACGGGGAATGAGCAGTTCTTC
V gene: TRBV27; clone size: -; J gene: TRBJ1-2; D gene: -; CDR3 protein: CASSLFLSGPQSNYGYTF; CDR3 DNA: TGTGCCAGCAGTTTGTTTTTGTCGGGGCCCCAAAGTAACTATGGCTACACCTTC
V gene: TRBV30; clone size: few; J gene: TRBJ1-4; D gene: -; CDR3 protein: CAWSVGGKLFF; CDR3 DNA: TGTGCCTGGAGTGTAGGAGGGAAACTGTTTTTT
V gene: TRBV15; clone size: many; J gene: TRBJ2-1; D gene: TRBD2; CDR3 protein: CATSREPGTSGRMHNEQFF; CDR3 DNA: TGTGCCACCAGCAGAGAACCCGGGACTAGCGGGAGAATGCACAATGAGCAGTTCTTC
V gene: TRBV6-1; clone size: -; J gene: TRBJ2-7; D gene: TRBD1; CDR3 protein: CASADRLAYEQYF; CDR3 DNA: TGTGCCAGCGCGGACAGGTTAGCCTACGAGCAGTACTTC
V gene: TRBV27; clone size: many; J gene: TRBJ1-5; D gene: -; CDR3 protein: CASGPTDQPQHF; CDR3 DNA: TGTGCCAGCGGTCCAACGGACCAGCCCCAGCATTTT
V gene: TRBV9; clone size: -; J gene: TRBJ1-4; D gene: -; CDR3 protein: CASSVGRGRTNNEKLFF; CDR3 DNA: TGTGCCAGCAGCGTAGGCCGGGGACGCACAAATAATGAAAAACTGTTTTTT
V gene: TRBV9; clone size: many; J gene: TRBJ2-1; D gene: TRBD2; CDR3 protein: CASSLSGSWSYNEQFF; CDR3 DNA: TGTGCCAGCAGCTTAAGCGGGAGTTGGTCCTACAATGAGCAGTTCTTC
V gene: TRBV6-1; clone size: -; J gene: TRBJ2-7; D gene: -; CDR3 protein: CASSQGRVGTYEQYF; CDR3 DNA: TGTGCCAGCAGTCAAGGCAGGGTTGGGACCTACGAGCAGTACTTC
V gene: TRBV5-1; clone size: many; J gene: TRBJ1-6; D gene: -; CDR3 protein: CASSLKPGEVSPLHF; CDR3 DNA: TGCGCCAGCAGCTTGAAGCCAGGGGAGGTATCACCCCTCCACTTT
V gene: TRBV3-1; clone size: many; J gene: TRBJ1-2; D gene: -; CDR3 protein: CASSRAADGYTF; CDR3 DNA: TGTGCCAGCAGCCGAGCCGCCGATGGCTACACCTTC
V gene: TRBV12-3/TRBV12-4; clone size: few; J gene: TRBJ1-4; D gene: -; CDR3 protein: CASSLGRSNEKLFF; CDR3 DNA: TGTGCCAGCAGTTTAGGGCGGAGCAATGAAAAACTGTTTTTT
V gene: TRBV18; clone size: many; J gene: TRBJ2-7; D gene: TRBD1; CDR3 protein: CASSPPGTGGSYEQYF; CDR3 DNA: TGTGCCAGCTCACCACCCGGGACAGGGGGATCCTACGAGCAGTACTTC
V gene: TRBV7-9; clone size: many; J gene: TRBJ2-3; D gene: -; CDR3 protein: CASSRGGRIDTQYF; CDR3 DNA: TGTGCCAGCAGCCGAGGGGGGCGCATCGATACGCAGTATTTT
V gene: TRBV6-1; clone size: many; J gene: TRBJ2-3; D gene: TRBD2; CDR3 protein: CASRQLAGGADTQYF; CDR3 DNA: TGTGCCAGCAGACAACTAGCGGGGGGGGCAGATACGCAGTATTTT
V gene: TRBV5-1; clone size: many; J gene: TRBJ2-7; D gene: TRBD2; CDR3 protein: CASSDPGLVSEQYF; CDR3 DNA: TGCGCCAGCAGCGACCCGGGACTAGTAAGCGAGCAGTACTTC
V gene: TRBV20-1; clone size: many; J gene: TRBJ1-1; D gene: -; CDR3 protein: CSARVSGTMTAFF; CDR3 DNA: TGCAGTGCTAGGGTGTCCGGGACTATGACGGCTTTCTTT
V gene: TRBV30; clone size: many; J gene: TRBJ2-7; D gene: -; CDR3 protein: CAWSSGTYEQYF; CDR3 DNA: TGTGCCTGGAGTTCTGGGACCTACGAGCAGTACTTC
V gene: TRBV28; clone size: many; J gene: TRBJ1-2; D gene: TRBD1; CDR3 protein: CASSWTGSASYGYTF; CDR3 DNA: TGTGCCAGCAGTTGGACAGGAAGCGCAAGCTATGGCTACACCTTC
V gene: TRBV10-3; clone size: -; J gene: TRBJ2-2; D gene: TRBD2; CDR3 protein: CAIRESGSGELFF; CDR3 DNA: TGTGCCATCAGGGAAAGCGGGAGTGGGGAGCTGTTTTTT
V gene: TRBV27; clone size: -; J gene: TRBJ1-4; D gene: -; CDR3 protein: CASSSGVSEEKLFF; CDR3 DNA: TGTGCCAGCAGCTCAGGGGTCTCGGAGGAAAAACTGTTTTTT
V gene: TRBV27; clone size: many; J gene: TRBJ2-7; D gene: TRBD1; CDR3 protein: CASREQGQGWYEQYF; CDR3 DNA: TGTGCCAGCAGAGAGCAGGGACAGGGTTGGTACGAGCAGTACTTC
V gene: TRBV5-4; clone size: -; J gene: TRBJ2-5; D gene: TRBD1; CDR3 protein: CASSERQGDGETQYF; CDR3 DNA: TGTGCCAGCAGCGAGCGACAGGGGGATGGAGAGACCCAGTACTTC
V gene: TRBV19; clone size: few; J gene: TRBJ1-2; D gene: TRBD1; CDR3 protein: CASSAVGQFYGYTF; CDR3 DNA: TGTGCCAGTAGTGCCGTGGGACAGTTCTATGGCTACACCTTC
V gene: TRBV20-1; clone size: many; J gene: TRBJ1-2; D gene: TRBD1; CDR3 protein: CSADEDRANYGYTF; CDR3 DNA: TGCAGTGCTGACGAGGACAGGGCTAACTATGGCTACACCTTC
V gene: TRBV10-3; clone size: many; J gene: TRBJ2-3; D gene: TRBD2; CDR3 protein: CAIRTGLAGDTQYF; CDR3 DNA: TGTGCCATCAGAACGGGACTAGCGGGAGATACGCAGTATTTT
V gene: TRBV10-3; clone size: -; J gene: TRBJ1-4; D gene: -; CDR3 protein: CAISDPLGGGSEKLFF; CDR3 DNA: TGTGCCATCAGTGATCCCCTCGGTGGGGGGAGTGAAAAACTGTTTTTT
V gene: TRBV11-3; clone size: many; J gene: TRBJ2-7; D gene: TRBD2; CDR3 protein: CASSRSGTPSPEQYF; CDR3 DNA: TGTGCCAGCAGCCGAAGCGGGACTCCTTCTCCCGAGCAGTACTTC
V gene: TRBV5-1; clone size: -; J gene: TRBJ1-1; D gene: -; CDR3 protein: CASRVRAPNTEAFF; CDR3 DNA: TGCGCCAGCCGAGTGCGGGCCCCGAACACTGAAGCTTTCTTT
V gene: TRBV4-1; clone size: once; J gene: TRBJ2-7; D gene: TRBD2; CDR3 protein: CASSQGPSGGASYEQYF; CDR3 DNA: TGCGCCAGCAGCCAAGGCCCCTCCGGGGGGGCTTCGTACGAGCAGTACTTC
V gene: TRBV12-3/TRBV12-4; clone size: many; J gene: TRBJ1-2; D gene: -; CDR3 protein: CASKGHGYTF; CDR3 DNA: TGTGCCAGCAAGGGGCACGGCTACACCTTC
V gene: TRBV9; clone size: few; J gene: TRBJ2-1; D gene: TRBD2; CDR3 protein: CASSTFGGRGDEQFF; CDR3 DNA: TGTGCCAGCAGCACCTTTGGCGGGAGGGGCGATGAGCAGTTCTTC
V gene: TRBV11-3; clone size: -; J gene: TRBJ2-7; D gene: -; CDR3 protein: CASSRGGGEQYF; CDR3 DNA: TGTGCCAGCAGCCGAGGGGGAGGCGAGCAGTACTTC
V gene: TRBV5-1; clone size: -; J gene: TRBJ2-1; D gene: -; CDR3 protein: CASSSSLGWQFF; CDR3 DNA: TGCGCCAGCAGCTCATCACTCGGGTGGCAGTTCTTC
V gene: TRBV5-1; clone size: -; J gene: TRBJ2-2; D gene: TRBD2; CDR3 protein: CASSPISGRAAGELFF; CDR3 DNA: TGCGCCAGCAGCCCTATTAGCGGGAGGGCAGCCGGGGAGCTGTTTTTT
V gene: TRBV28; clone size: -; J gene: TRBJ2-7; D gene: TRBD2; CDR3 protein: CASSLPGGATYEQYF; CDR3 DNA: TGTGCCAGCAGTCTGCCCGGGGGGGCTACCTACGAGCAGTACTTC
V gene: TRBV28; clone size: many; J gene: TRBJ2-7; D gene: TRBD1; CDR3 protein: CASSPRTGAQSEQYF; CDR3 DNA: TGTGCCAGCAGTCCACGGACAGGGGCGCAGTCCGAGCAGTACTTC
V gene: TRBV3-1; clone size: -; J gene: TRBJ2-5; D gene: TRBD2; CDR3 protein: CASSQTPGAGGTQYF; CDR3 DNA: TGTGCCAGCAGCCAAACACCGGGGGCGGGGGGGACCCAGTACTTC
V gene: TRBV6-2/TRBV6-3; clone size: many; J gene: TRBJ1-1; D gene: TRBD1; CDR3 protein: CASSYGGQGNEAFF; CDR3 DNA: TGTGCCAGCAGTTATGGGGGACAGGGCAACGAAGCTTTCTTT
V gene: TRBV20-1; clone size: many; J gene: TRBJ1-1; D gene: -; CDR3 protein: CSARTNRGNTEAFF; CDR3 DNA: TGCAGTGCTAGGACTAACAGAGGGAACACTGAAGCTTTCTTT
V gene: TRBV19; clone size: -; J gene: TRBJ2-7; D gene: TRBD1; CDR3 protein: CASSFSPGQTYEQYF; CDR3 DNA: TGTGCCAGTAGTTTCTCCCCGGGACAGACCTACGAGCAGTACTTC
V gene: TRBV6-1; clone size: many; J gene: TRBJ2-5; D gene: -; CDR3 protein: CASSTRTQGETQYF; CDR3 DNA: TGTGCCAGCAGTACCCGGACCCAAGGGGAGACCCAGTACTTC
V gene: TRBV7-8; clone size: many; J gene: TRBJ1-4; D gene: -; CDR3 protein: CASSLTPPEKLFF; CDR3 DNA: TGTGCCAGCAGCTTGACCCCACCGGAAAAACTGTTTTTT
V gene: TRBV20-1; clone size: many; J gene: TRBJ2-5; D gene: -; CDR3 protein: CSAGDSGETQYF; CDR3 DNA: TGCAGTGCCGGCGACAGTGGGGAGACCCAGTACTTC
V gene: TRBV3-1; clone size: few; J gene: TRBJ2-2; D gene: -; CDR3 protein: CASSEHTGELFF; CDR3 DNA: TGTGCCAGCAGCGAACACACCGGGGAGCTGTTTTTT
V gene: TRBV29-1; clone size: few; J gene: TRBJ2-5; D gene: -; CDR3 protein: CSVEERSQETQYF; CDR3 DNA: TGCAGCGTTGAAGAGCGGTCCCAAGAGACCCAGTACTTC
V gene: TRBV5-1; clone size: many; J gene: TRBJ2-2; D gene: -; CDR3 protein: CASSLAVTSYTGELFF; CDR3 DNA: TGCGCCAGCAGCTTGGCCGTGACAAGCTACACCGGGGAGCTGTTTTTT
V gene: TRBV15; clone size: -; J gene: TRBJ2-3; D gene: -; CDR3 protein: CATSRVQETDTQYF; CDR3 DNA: TGTGCCACCAGCAGAGTACAGGAGACAGATACGCAGTATTTT
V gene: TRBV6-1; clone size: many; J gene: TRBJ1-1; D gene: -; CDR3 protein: CASSEGVMNTEAFF; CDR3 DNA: TGTGCCAGCAGTGAAGGGGTCATGAACACTGAAGCTTTCTTT
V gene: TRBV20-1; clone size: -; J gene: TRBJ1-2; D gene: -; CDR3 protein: CSRQADYGYTF; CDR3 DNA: TGCAGCAGACAGGCGGACTATGGCTACACCTTC